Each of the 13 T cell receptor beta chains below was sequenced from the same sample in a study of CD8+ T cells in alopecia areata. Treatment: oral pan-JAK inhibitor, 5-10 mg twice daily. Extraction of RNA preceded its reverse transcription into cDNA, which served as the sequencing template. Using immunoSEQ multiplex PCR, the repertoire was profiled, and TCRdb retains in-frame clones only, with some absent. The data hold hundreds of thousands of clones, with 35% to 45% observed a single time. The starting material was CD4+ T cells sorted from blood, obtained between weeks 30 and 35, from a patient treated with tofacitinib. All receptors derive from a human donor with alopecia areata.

The CDR3 sequence is CAWSVGRLLSEQYF. In nucleotides, the CDR3 is TGTGCCTGGAGTGTGGGCAGGCTTCTTTCCGAGCAGTACTTC. The chain joins TRBV30 to TRBJ2-7, with D hard to call. V gave up 0 bases and J gave up 6 bases, with 15 bases separating them. Germline lookup yields CDR1 GTSNPN and CDR2 SVGIG (reference sequence). The CDR3 is made up of 14 amino acids.

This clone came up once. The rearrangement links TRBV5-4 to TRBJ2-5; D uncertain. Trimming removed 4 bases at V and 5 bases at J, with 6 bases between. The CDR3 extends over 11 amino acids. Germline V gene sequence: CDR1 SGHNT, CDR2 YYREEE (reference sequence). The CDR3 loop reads CASSAAETQYF. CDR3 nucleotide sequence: TGTGCCAGCAGCGCCGCCGAGACCCAGTACTTC.

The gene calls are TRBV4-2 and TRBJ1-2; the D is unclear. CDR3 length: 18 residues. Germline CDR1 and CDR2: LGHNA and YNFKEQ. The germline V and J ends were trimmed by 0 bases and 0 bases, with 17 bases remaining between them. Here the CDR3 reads CASSQDQSGLGANYGYTF. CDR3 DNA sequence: TGTGCCAGCAGCCAAGATCAATCAGGCTTGGGAGCTAACTATGGCTACACCTTC.

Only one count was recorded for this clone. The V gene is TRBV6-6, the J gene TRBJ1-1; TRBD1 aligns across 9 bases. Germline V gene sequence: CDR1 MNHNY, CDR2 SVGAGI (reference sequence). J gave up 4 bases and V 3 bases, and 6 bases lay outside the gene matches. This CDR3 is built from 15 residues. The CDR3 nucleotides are TGTGCCAGCAGTTATGGGACAGGGCTCGGCACTGAAGCTTTCTTT. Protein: CASSYGTGLGTEAFF.

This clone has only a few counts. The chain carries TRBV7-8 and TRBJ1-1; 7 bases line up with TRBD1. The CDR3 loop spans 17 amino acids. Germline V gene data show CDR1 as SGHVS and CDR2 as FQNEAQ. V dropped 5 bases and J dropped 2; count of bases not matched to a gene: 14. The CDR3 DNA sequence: TGTGCCAGCAGCCTTGGCCCCAACAGGGGCGGAAACACTGAAGCTTTCTTT. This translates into CASSLGPNRGGNTEAFF.

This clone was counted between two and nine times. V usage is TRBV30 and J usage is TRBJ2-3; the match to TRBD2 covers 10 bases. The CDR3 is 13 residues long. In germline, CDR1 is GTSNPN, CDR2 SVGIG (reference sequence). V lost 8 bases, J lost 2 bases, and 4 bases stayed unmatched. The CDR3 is CALTSGNTDTQYF. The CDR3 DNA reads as TGTGCCCTCACTAGCGGGAACACAGATACGCAGTATTTT.

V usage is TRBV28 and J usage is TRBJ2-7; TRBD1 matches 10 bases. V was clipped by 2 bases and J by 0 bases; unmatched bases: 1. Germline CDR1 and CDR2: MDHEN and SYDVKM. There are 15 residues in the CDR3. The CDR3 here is CASSLGTGVSYEQYF. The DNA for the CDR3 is TGTGCCAGCAGTTTAGGGACAGGGGTCTCCTACGAGCAGTACTTC.

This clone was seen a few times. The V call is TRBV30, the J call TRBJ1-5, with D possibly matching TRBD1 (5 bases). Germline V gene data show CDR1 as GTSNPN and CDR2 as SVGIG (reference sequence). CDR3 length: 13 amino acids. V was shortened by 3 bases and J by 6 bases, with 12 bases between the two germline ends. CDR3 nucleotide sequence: TGTGCCTGGAGCTTCGACAGTCCTCAGCCCCAGCATTTT. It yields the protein CAWSFDSPQPQHF.

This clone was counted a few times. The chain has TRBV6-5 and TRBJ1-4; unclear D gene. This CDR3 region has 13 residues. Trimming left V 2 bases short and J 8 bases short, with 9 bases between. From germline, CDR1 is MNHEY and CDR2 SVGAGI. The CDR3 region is CASSYRIGEKLFF. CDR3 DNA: TGTGCCAGCAGTTACAGAATAGGGGAAAAACTGTTTTTT.

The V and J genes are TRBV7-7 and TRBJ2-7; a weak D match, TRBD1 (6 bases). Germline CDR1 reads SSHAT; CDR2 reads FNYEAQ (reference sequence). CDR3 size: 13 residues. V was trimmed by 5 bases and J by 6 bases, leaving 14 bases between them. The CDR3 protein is CASSRTVVSEQYF. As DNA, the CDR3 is TGTGCCAGCAGCCGGACAGTTGTTAGCGAGCAGTACTTC.

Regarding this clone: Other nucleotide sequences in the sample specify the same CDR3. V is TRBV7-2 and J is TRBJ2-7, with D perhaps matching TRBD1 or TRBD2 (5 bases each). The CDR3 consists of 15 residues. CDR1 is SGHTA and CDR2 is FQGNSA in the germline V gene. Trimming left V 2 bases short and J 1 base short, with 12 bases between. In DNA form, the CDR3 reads TGTGCCAGCAGCTTACCGGGACGGAGATCCTACGAGCAGTACTTC. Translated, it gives CASSLPGRRSYEQYF.

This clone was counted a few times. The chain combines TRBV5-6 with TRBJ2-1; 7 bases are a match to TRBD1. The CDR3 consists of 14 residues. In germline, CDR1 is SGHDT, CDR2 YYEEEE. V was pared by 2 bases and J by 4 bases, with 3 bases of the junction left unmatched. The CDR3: CASSLGTAYNEQFF. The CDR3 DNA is TGTGCCAGCAGCTTAGGGACAGCTTACAATGAGCAGTTCTTC.

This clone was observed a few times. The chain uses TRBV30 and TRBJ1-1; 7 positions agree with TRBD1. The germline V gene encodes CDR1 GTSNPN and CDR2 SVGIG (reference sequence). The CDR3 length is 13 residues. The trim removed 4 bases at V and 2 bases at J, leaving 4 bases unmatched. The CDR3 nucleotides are TGTGCCTGGATTGGGGACAGAAACACTGAAGCTTTCTTT. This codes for CAWIGDRNTEAFF. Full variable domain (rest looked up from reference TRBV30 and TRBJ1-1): SQTIHQWPATLVQPVGSPLSLECTVEGTSNPNLYWYRQAAGRGLQLLFYSVGIGQISSEVPQNLSASRPQDRQFILSSKKLLLSDSGFYLCAWIGDRNTEAFFGQGTRLTVV.